The 13 T cell receptor beta chains below all came from one sample that was sequenced in a study of cytomegalovirus exposure and HLA in healthy donors. With 60 Vbeta and 13 Jbeta primers, the PCR was carried out. The assay was immunoSEQ multiplex PCR, and TCRdb's table has in-frame clones only and misses some. The sample lists approximately 170,000 clones, approximately 84% occurring once. The specimen was PBMCs. These receptors came from a man between 45 and 60 years old in good health and CMV-seropositive.

The V call is TRBV28, the J call TRBJ2-5; 9 nucleotides match TRBD2. Germline-derived CDR1 and CDR2 are MDHEN and SYDVKM. Trimming at V came to 8 bases and at J to 5 bases, leaving 6 bases not matched to a gene. This CDR3 contains 13 residues. CDR3 bases: TGTGCCAGCCGGATTAGCGGGAGTGAGACCCAGTACTTC. This gives the protein CASRISGSETQYF.

This clone was seen a single time. The J gene is TRBJ2-3, the V gene TRBV27; D might be TRBD1 (5 bases). Deletions cut 10 bases from V and 4 bases from J, with 15 bases between. CDR3 length equals 13 residues. Germline V CDR1 and CDR2: MNHEY, SMNVEV (reference sequence). The DNA for the CDR3 is TGTGCCATAAGACAGAGTCGGGCAGATACGCAGTATTTT. This gives the protein CAIRQSRADTQYF.

The chain uses TRBV19 and TRBJ1-2; D is possibly TRBD1 (6 bases). The CDR3 has 14 amino acids. CDR1 is LNHDA and CDR2 is SQIVND in the germline V gene (reference sequence). V lost 6 bases, J lost 4 bases, and 15 bases lay in between. For the CDR3, the DNA is TGTGCCAGTAGGCCCGGGGGGGGCTTCTATGGCTACACCTTC. It specifies CASRPGGGFYGYTF. Full variable domain (remainder filled in from reference TRBV19 and TRBJ1-2): DGGITQSPKYLFRKEGQNVTLSCEQNLNHDAMYWYRQDPGQGLRLIYYSQIVNDFQKGDIAEGYSVSREKKESFPLTVTSAQKNPTAFYLCASRPGGGFYGYTFGSGTRLTVV.

The sample holds a few counts of this clone. The rearrangement uses TRBV7-9 and TRBJ2-1, with TRBD2 identical over 12 bases. Germline lookup yields CDR1 SEHNR and CDR2 FQNEAQ (reference sequence). The CDR3 sequence is 15 residues long. Unmatched junction bases numbered 4, after V lost 3 bases and J lost 7 bases. CDR3 region: CASSFRLAGVNEQFF. The CDR3, as DNA: TGTGCCAGCAGCTTTAGACTAGCGGGAGTAAATGAGCAGTTCTTC.

The chain has TRBV19 and TRBJ1-1, with a weak D call TRBD1 (6 bases). CDR3 length equals 13 residues. Trimming took off 3 bases at V and 7 bases at J, with 12 bases between the two ends. CDR1 LNHDA and CDR2 SQIVND come from the germline V gene (reference sequence). CDR3: CASSIPGHHEAFF. CDR3 nucleotides: TGTGCCAGTAGTATCCCGGGACATCATGAAGCTTTCTTT.

The rearrangement links TRBV19 to TRBJ2-6; possibly TRBD2 for D (6 bases). The V and J ends lost 8 bases and 4 bases respectively, with 9 bases between them. This CDR3 has 13 amino acids. CDR1 LNHDA and CDR2 SQIVND come from the germline V gene (reference sequence). The CDR3 sequence: CASGGVGANVLTF. The CDR3 DNA reads as TGTGCCAGTGGAGGGGTGGGGGCCAACGTCCTGACTTTC.

The chain uses TRBV5-1 and TRBJ2-7; a possible D gene is TRBD1 (6 bases). The germline CDR1 and CDR2 sequences are SGHRS and YFSETQ. Trimming removed 4 bases at V and 1 base at J, with 12 bases between. The CDR3 consists of 14 residues. CDR3 DNA sequence: TGCGCCAGCAGCCCAACGACAGGATCCTACGAGCAGTACTTC. It yields the protein CASSPTTGSYEQYF.

The rearrangement links TRBV18 to TRBJ2-1; 16 positions match TRBD2. The germline CDR1 and CDR2 sequences are KGHSH and LQKENI. The J segment lost 3 bases and the V segment lost 3 bases, leaving 5 bases of the junction unmatched. CDR3 length: 18 residues. This chain's CDR3 is CASSPPGLAGGSYNEQFF. The CDR3, as DNA: TGTGCCAGCTCACCCCCGGGACTAGCGGGGGGGAGCTACAATGAGCAGTTCTTC.

In this sample, this clone turned up once. The junction departs from the called germline gene at one end, perhaps through a read error. The CDR3 DNA sequence: TGTGCCTGCAGCCTCTCCCCCAGCGGGAGGCTAGATACGCAGTATTTT. Residues: CACSLSPSGRLDTQYF. This chain links TRBV6-4 with TRBJ2-3; 9 bases line up with TRBD2. From germline, CDR1 is MRHNA and CDR2 SNTAGT. The CDR3 is 16 amino acids.

V and J are TRBV27 and TRBJ2-7; a possible D gene is TRBD1 (5 bases). The V gene lost 3 bases and the J gene lost 2 bases, with 14 bases spanning the gap. The length of the CDR3 is 15 residues. Germline lookup yields CDR1 MNHEY and CDR2 SMNVEV (reference sequence). In DNA, the CDR3 is TGTGCCAGCAGTTTCTCGACAGTCGGTCCCTACGAGCAGTACTTC. Residues: CASSFSTVGPYEQYF.

J is TRBJ2-3 and V is TRBV7-3; TRBD2 aligns across 11 bases. Germline CDR1 is SGHTA and CDR2 is FQGTGA. Unmatched junction bases numbered 8, after V lost 4 bases and J lost 8 bases. The length of the CDR3 is 15 residues. The CDR3 coding sequence is TGTGCCAGCAGCTCATTAGCGGGAGGGCCGAGTACGCAGTATTTT. Its protein product is CASSSLAGGPSTQYF. Full variable domain (missing parts from reference TRBV7-3 and TRBJ2-3): GAGVSQTPSNKVTEKGKYVELRCDPISGHTALYWYRQSLGQGPEFLIYFQGTGAADDSGLPNDRFFAVRPEGSVSTLKIQRTERGDSAVYLCASSSLAGGPSTQYFGPGTRLTVL.

The chain links TRBV2 to TRBJ2-7; D gene unclear. Between the trimmed V and J ends, which lost 5 bases and 3 bases, there was a span of 5 bases. The length of the CDR3 is 11 residues. Germline assignment: CDR1 SNHLY and CDR2 FYNNEI. The CDR3 DNA follows: TGTGCCAGCAGTTCCAACTACGAGCAGTACTTC. It yields the protein CASSSNYEQYF.

By frequency in the sample, this clone is medium-sized. J is TRBJ2-2 and V is TRBV6-4, with D unclear. CDR3 size: 13 residues. CDR1 and CDR2 (germline): MRHNA, SNTAGT. The germline V and J ends were trimmed by 0 bases and 5 bases, with 4 bases remaining between them. CDR3 in amino acids: CASSDSRTGELFF. The CDR3 coding sequence is TGTGCCAGCAGTGACTCCCGGACCGGGGAGCTGTTTTTT.